This T cell receptor beta chain was sequenced during a study of siplizumab effects on memory and regulatory T cells. General study findings and limits: Neither a naive nor a memory phenotype was assignable to roughly 80-95% of proliferating CD4+ or CD8+ clones. Apparently key alloresponse contributors, naive T cells also seemed more diverse than memory cells. Siplizumab significantly brought down the alloreactive sequences that trace back to unstimulated CD4+ memory cells. For siplizumab cultures, the suppressive function of their proliferating Tregs was not confirmed.

The method was immunoSEQ multiplex PCR; TCRdb's version includes in-frame clones alone and lacks a portion of them. This sample has some 100,000 clones, with less than 95% found just once. V lost 6 bases, J lost 10 bases, and 10 bases stayed unmatched. CDR1 MNHEY and CDR2 SMNVEV come from the germline V gene (reference sequence). The CDR3 length is 15 residues. As regards this clone: Its target is not known.

The source material was non-Treg CD4+ T cells sorted from blood. The sequence came from a human donor in good health. The chain has TRBV27 and TRBJ1-6, with TRBD1 matching 9 bases. CDR3 amino acids: CASSLGQGGFSPLHF. The CDR3 DNA sequence: TGTGCCAGCAGCCTGGGACAGGGAGGGTTCTCACCCCTCCACTTT.